The clone carrying this T cell receptor beta chain has just a few counts. This record comes from a study of blood T cells in healthy people across ages. Trimming shortened V by 6 bases and J by 1 base, and 9 bases separated the two germline ends. CDR1 and CDR2 from the germline V gene are MDHEN and SYDVKM. The length of the CDR3 is 13 residues. Next came a second PCR, run for about 7 to 12 cycles, which used a sample-barcoded 5' primer along with a J-beta primer mix. A single record per CDR3 protein comes from TCRdb applying MiXCR to the 5' RACE reads. This sample has around 280,000 distinct CDR3 sequences, with less than 30% found just once.

The sequenced sample was blood. The chain has TRBV28 and TRBJ2-5; D remains unclear. The sequence was obtained from a woman aged 70-85 years in good health. The CDR3 is CASRWGGQETQYF. The CDR3 DNA reads as TGTGCCAGCAGATGGGGTGGCCAAGAGACCCAGTACTTC.